This T cell receptor beta chain was profiled in a study of blood T cell repertoires in COVID-19. The table came from immunoSEQ multiplex PCR; TCRdb's copy has only in-frame clones and leaves some out. The table has hundreds of thousands of clones, roughly 87% seen once; the top ten hold more than 0.9%. The CDR3 spans 15 residues. After removal of 3 bases from V and 3 bases from J, the junction contained 3 bases not matched to a gene. Looked up from germline, CDR1 is SGHRS and CDR2 is YFSETQ. This chain connects TRBV5-1 to TRBJ2-1; 10 bases map to TRBD2. The source of this sequence is a woman aged 30 to 39 who had recovered from COVID-19. Input material: PBMCs or T cells enriched from blood (not recorded which). The DNA of the CDR3 is TGCGCCAGCAGCTCCGGGACTAGCGACTACAATGAGCAGTTCTTC. Protein: CASSSGTSDYNEQFF. The variable domain in full, with the rest retrieved from reference TRBV5-1 and TRBJ2-1, is KAGVTQTPRYLIKTRGQQVTLSCSPISGHRSVSWYQQTPGQGLQFLFEYFSETQRNKGNFPGRFSGRQFSNSRSEMNVSTLELGDSALYLCASSSGTSDYNEQFFGPGTRLTVL.